This T cell receptor (beta chain) originates from a study of cytomegalovirus exposure and HLA in healthy donors. PCR was performed using 60 Vbeta and 13 Jbeta primers. Sequencing was performed with immunoSEQ multiplex PCR; in TCRdb, only in-frame clones are kept and a portion is missing. The table includes about 200,000 clones, roughly 83% detected once. Germline V CDR1 and CDR2: SQVTM, ANQGSEA. The CDR3 spans 13 residues. V gave up 4 bases and J gave up 6 bases; unmatched junction bases: 6. This clone appeared a single time. The antigen is undetermined. Study results and limitations: Most of the TCR beta V segments (in an earlier analysis) were productive either about 87% or about 30% of the time. In a later analysis, donors in an Asian-associated ancestry cluster reportedly had fewer N-insertions in productive TCRs than the cohort mean.

This chain links TRBV29-1 with TRBJ1-2; 9 nucleotides line up with TRBD1. Sequenced material: PBMCs. The source is a girl aged 10-17 years in good health and CMV-seronegative. CDR3 protein: CSVAGTGRDGYTF. Written as DNA, the CDR3 is TGCAGCGTTGCCGGGACAGGGCGAGATGGCTACACCTTC.